The 13 T cell receptor beta chains presented below share a single source sample, sequenced in a study of identical twins. A single record per CDR3 protein comes from TCRdb applying MiXCR to the 5' RACE reads. The sample carries 400,000 or so distinct CDR3 sequences, 7% to 9.5% recorded once. What was sequenced was naive T cells sorted from blood. These receptors were obtained from a woman aged 45-65 years in good health.

The V call is TRBV9, the J call TRBJ1-6, with 8 bases that match TRBD1. Germline V gene sequence: CDR1 SGDLS, CDR2 YYNGEE. The CDR3 extends over 15 amino acids. V shed 3 bases and J 9 bases; nucleotides not matched to a gene: 8. In DNA, the CDR3 is TGTGCCAGCAGCGCGACAGGGGCCCCCGGTTCACCCCTCCACTTT. Its protein product is CASSATGAPGSPLHF.

The chain uses TRBV10-3 and TRBJ2-1; 9 bases are shared with TRBD2. The germline gives CDR1 ENHRY, CDR2 SYGVKD. Trimming took 1 base from V and 8 from J; bases not matched to a gene: 9. The length of the CDR3 is 16 residues. CDR3 coding DNA: TGTGCCATCAGTGAGTATTCGGCGGGAGGGCCTTATGAGCAGTTCTTC. Translating it yields CAISEYSAGGPYEQFF.

A remark on this clonotype: An end of the junction differs from the germline gene, which may be a read error. The chain couples TRBV27 to TRBJ1-1, with D perhaps matching TRBD1 (6 bases). CDR1 is MNHEY, CDR2 SMNVEV, per germline (reference sequence). This CDR3 is 16 amino acids long. This CDR3 is CASSLSNRARNTDAFF. The CDR3 DNA follows: TGTGCCAGCAGTTTATCCAACAGGGCAAGGAACACTGACGCTTTCTTT.

This clonotype was found many times. The chain is built from TRBV29-1 and TRBJ2-2; D uncertain. The CDR3 has 13 residues. V lost 3 bases and J lost 1, with 6 bases in between. Germline CDR1 reads SQVTM; CDR2 reads ANQGSEA. The CDR3 DNA reads TGCAGCGTTGATGGCGGGAACACCGGGGAGCTGTTTTTT. Its protein product is CSVDGGNTGELFF.

This clonotype occurred many times. The rearrangement links TRBV12-3 or TRBV12-4 to TRBJ2-7; 7 bases fit TRBD1. V gave up 5 bases and J gave up 2 bases; unmatched junction bases: 6. The CDR3 extends over 14 amino acids. The CDR3 loop reads CASSQQGNTYEQYF. CDR3 DNA: TGTGCCAGCAGTCAACAGGGGAATACCTACGAGCAGTACTTC.

CDR3 loop: CASSSRRPPRLESEQFF. The DNA for the CDR3 is TGTGCCAGCAGCTCCCGTCGCCCCCCTCGGTTGGAAAGTGAGCAGTTCTTC. V is TRBV7-8 and J is TRBJ2-1; D not certain. Per germline, CDR1 SGHVS and CDR2 FQNEAQ. V was trimmed by 4 bases and J by 9 bases, leaving 25 bases between them. CDR3 length: 17 residues.

This clonotype came up a few times. This sequence joins TRBV6-2 or TRBV6-3 and TRBJ2-1, with 8 bases matching TRBD2. The CDR3 is made up of 16 amino acids. Trimming cost V 7 bases and J 9 bases; bases outside gene matches: 17. The V gene's germline CDR1 is MNHEY and CDR2 SVGEGT. The CDR3: CASTVLGAGVSSEQFF. The CDR3 region has the DNA TGTGCCAGCACCGTTCTAGGAGCGGGAGTTTCAAGTGAGCAGTTCTTC.

Many counts were recorded for this clonotype. The chain has TRBV12-3 or TRBV12-4 and TRBJ2-1; 11 nucleotides agree with TRBD2. After removal of 5 bases from V and 14 bases from J, the junction contained 8 bases not matched to a gene. The CDR3 is made up of 13 amino acids. CDR3 sequence (DNA): TGTGCCAGCAGTCCCAACTTACTAGCGGGAGAGTTCTTC. Protein product: CASSPNLLAGEFF.

This clonotype was picked up many times. The V gene is TRBV28, the J gene TRBJ2-7, with TRBD2 as a possible D gene (5 bases). The CDR3 is made up of 14 amino acids. Germline V CDR1 and CDR2: MDHEN, SYDVKM. Between the trimmed V and J ends, which lost 5 bases and 2 bases, there was a span of 13 bases. CDR3 in DNA: TGTGCCAGCAGTCCCCCGGGGTCTGCCTACGAGCAGTACGTC. Its translation is CASSPPGSAYEQYV.

This clonotype has at least ten counts. The genes are TRBV12-3 or TRBV12-4 and TRBJ2-7; D call uncertain. V lost 3 bases and J lost 3, with 6 bases in between. The CDR3 is 12 amino acids. CDR3: CASSFTGYEQYF. The CDR3 nucleotides are TGTGCCAGCAGTTTCACTGGCTACGAGCAGTACTTC.

V usage is TRBV28 and J usage is TRBJ2-3, with a tentative D call TRBD1 (5 bases). This CDR3 is 14 amino acids long. Germline loops: CDR1 MDHEN, CDR2 SYDVKM. Trimming took 2 bases from V and 3 from J, leaving 9 bases between them. This CDR3 is CASSLTGLTDTQYF. The CDR3 DNA is TGTGCCAGCAGTTTAACAGGTCTAACAGATACGCAGTATTTT.

This chain joins TRBV5-1 and TRBJ1-1; tentative D call: TRBD1 (6 bases). Germline assignment: CDR1 SGHRS and CDR2 YFSETQ. The CDR3 totals 14 residues. V was pared by 4 bases and J by 0 bases, with 10 bases between. DNA for the CDR3: TGCGCCAGCAGCCTACAGGGAGTGAACACTGAAGCTTTCTTT. Translated: CASSLQGVNTEAFF.

This chain joins TRBV27 and TRBJ2-5; D gene ambiguous. Germline V gene lookup returns CDR1 MNHEY and CDR2 SMNVEV (reference sequence). With 6 bases removed from V and 2 bases from J, the gap between germline ends came to 16 bases. The CDR3 totals 15 residues. The CDR3 DNA reads as TGTGCCAGCAGCTCTGTGGGTTTTACTCAAGAGACCCAGTACTTC. It is translated as CASSSVGFTQETQYF.